This is a list of T cell receptor beta chains from one sample in a study of blood T cell repertoires in COVID-19. Sequencing used immunoSEQ multiplex PCR; TCRdb keeps in-frame clones, though not all of them. Of about 410,000 clones listed, approximately 89% were seen once; the top ten hold about 1.6%. What was sequenced was peripheral blood. The receptor source for this set is a woman in her 40s with COVID-19, enrolled during active disease. Each CDR3 is given with its conserved first and last residue. Each record gives: D gene, clone size, J gene, V gene, CDR3 protein, CDR3 DNA. A D gene is named only where the DNA matches it firmly. Expanded clones are given a class, and other clones once, few, many or no size at all.

D gene: TRBD2
clone size: -
J gene: TRBJ2-4
V gene: TRBV18
CDR3 protein: CASSPTTSGGGKNIQYF
CDR3 DNA: TGTGCCAGCTCACCGACGACTAGCGGAGGTGGCAAAAACATTCAGTACTTC

D gene: TRBD2
clone size: -
J gene: TRBJ2-4
V gene: TRBV5-1
CDR3 protein: CASSWTSSGKNIQYF
CDR3 DNA: TGCGCCAGCAGCTGGACTTCTAGCGGGAAAAACATTCAGTACTTC

D gene: -
clone size: -
J gene: TRBJ2-2
V gene: TRBV6-2/TRBV6-3
CDR3 protein: CASSSGLDTGELFF
CDR3 DNA: TGTGCCAGCAGTTCAGGGCTAGACACCGGGGAGCTGTTTTTT

D gene: TRBD1
clone size: -
J gene: TRBJ2-3
V gene: TRBV5-1
CDR3 protein: CASSLVLRQGASDTQYF
CDR3 DNA: TGCGCCAGCAGCTTGGTTCTCCGACAGGGGGCATCAGATACGCAGTATTTT

D gene: TRBD1
clone size: -
J gene: TRBJ1-5
V gene: TRBV6-2/TRBV6-3
CDR3 protein: CASSYRDSGYSNQPQHF
CDR3 DNA: TGTGCCAGCAGTTATCGGGACAGCGGATATAGCAATCAGCCCCAGCATTTT

D gene: TRBD2
clone size: -
J gene: TRBJ2-1
V gene: TRBV7-8
CDR3 protein: CASSFTSGGYNEQFF
CDR3 DNA: TGTGCCAGCAGCTTTACTAGCGGAGGCTACAATGAGCAGTTCTTC

D gene: TRBD1
clone size: -
J gene: TRBJ1-2
V gene: TRBV7-2
CDR3 protein: CASSPSPGQGWGYTF
CDR3 DNA: TGTGCCAGCAGCCCTAGCCCCGGACAGGGTTGGGGCTACACCTTC

D gene: -
clone size: once
J gene: TRBJ2-2
V gene: TRBV18
CDR3 protein: CASSLDSPNTGELFF
CDR3 DNA: TGTGCCAGCTCGCTGGACAGTCCGAACACCGGGGAGCTGTTTTTT

D gene: -
clone size: -
J gene: TRBJ1-5
V gene: TRBV6-5
CDR3 protein: CASSYSRVDSNQPQHF
CDR3 DNA: TGTGCCAGCAGTTACTCGAGGGTCGATAGCAATCAGCCCCAGCATTTT

D gene: TRBD2
clone size: -
J gene: TRBJ2-1
V gene: TRBV5-4
CDR3 protein: CASSLGLADNEQFF
CDR3 DNA: TGTGCCAGCAGCTTGGGACTAGCGGACAATGAGCAGTTCTTC